The next 2 T cell receptor beta chains were all read from a single sample in a study of blood T cells in healthy people across ages. Next came a second PCR, run for about 7 to 12 cycles, which used a sample-barcoded 5' primer along with a J-beta primer mix. MiXCR, applied by TCRdb to the 5' RACE reads, yields one record per CDR3 protein. The profile shows 1.5 million to 2 million distinct CDR3 sequences, under 30% of them singletons. Sample: blood. The receptors here all came from a young woman in good health.

This clonotype was recorded a few times. The rearrangement links TRBV12-3 or TRBV12-4 to TRBJ2-5, with TRBD2 matching 9 bases. CDR3 length: 15 amino acids. V lost 2 bases to trimming and J lost 4 bases; unmatched junction nucleotides: 5. The CDR3 nucleotides are TGTGCCAGCAGTTTAAGCCTAGCGGGAATAGAGACCCAGTACTTC. Residues: CASSLSLAGIETQYF.

This clonotype was recorded a few times. The CDR3 spells CASSPNRGQGRKNTEAFF. The CDR3 DNA is TGTGCCAGCTCACCAAATAGGGGACAGGGTAGGAAGAACACTGAAGCTTTCTTT. The gene calls are TRBV18 and TRBJ1-1; 9 bases align to TRBD1. V shed 2 bases and J 1 base; nucleotides not matched to a gene: 11. This CDR3 is built from 18 residues. Germline CDR1 reads KGHSH; CDR2 reads LQKENI.